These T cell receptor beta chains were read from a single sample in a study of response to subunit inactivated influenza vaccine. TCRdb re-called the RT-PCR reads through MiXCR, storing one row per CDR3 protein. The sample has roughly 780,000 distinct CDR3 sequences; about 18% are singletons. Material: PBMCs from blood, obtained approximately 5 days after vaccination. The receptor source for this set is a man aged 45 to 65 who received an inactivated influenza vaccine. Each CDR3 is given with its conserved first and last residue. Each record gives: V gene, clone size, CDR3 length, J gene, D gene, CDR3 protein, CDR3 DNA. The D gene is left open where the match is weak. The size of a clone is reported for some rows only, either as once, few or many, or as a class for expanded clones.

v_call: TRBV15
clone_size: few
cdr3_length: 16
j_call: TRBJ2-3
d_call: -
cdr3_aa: CATSRDVGVGTDTQYF
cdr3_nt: TGTGCCACCAGCAGAGATGTCGGGGTCGGCACAGATACGCAGTATTTT

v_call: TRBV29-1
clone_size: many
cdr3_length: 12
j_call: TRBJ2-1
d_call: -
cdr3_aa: CALIGSYNEQFF
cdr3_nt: TGCGCCCTCATTGGCTCCTACAATGAGCAGTTCTTC

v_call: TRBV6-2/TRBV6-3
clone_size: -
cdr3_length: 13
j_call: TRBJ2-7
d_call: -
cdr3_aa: CASKAGVPFEQYF
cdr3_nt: TGTGCCAGCAAGGCAGGGGTTCCCTTCGAGCAGTACTTC

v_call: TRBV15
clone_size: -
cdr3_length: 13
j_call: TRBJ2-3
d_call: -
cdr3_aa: CATSRDRAPTQYF
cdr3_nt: TGTGCCACCAGCAGAGACAGGGCTCCTACGCAGTATTTT

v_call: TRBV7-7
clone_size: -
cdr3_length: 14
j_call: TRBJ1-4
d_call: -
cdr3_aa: CASSSGLSNEKLFF
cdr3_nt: TGTGCCAGCAGCTCAGGACTTAGCAATGAAAAACTGTTTTTT

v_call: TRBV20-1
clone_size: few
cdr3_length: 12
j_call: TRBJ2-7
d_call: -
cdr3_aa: CSARVLSEPPFF
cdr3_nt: TGCAGTGCTAGAGTTCTGAGCGAGCCCCCCTTCTTC

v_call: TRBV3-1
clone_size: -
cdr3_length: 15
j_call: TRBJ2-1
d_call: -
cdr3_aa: CASSQTWGPYNEQFF
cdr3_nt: TGTGCCAGCAGCCAAACCTGGGGACCCTACAATGAGCAGTTCTTC

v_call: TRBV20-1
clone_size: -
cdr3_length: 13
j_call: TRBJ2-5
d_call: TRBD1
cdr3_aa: CSAIKTGPETQYF
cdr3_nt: TGCAGTGCCATCAAGACAGGGCCGGAGACCCAGTACTTC

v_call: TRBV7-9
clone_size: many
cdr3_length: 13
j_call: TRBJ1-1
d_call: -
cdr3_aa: CASSLSGTAEAFF
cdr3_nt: TGTGCCAGCAGCTTAAGCGGAACGGCTGAAGCTTTCTTT

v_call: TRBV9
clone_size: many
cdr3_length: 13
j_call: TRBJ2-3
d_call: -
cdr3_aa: CASSADVPDTQYF
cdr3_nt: TGTGCCAGCAGCGCAGACGTACCCGATACGCAGTATTTT

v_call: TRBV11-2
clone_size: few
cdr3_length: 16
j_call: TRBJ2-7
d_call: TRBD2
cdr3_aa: CASSIGWGLVVYEQYF
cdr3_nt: TGTGCCAGCAGCATAGGGTGGGGACTAGTCGTCTACGAGCAGTACTTC

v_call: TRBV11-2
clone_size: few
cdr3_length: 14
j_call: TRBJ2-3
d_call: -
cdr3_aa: CASSQISIADTQYF
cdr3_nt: TGTGCCAGCAGCCAGATAAGCATCGCAGATACGCAGTATTTT

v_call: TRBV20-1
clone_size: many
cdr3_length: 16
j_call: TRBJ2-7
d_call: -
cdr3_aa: CSARDHGGPFPYEQYF
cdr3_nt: TGCAGTGCTAGAGATCATGGGGGTCCTTTTCCCTACGAGCAGTACTTC

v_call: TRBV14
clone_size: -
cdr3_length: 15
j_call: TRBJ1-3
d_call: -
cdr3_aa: CASSQFRSSGNTIYF
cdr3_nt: TGTGCCAGCAGCCAGTTCAGGAGCTCTGGAAACACCATATATTTT

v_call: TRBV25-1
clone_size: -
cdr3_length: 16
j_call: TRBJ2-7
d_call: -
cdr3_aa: CASSGQRRKGSYEQYF
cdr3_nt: TGTGCCAGCAGCGGTCAGAGGAGGAAGGGGTCCTACGAGCAGTACTTC

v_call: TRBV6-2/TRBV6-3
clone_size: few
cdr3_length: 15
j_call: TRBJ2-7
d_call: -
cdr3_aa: CASSYSKADGNEQYF
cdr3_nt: TGTGCCAGCAGTTACTCGAAGGCGGACGGTAACGAGCAGTACTTC

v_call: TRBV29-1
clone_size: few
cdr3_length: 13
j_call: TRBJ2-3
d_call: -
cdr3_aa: CSVARESTDTQYF
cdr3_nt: TGCAGCGTTGCCAGGGAAAGCACAGATACGCAGTATTTT

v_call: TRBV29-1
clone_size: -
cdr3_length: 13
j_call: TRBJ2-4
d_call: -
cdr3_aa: CSVTGTAKNIQYF
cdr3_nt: TGCAGCGTGACCGGGACGGCCAAAAACATTCAGTACTTC